Below, one TCR beta chain is given with its context. Its antigen is as yet unknown. The sample belongs to a study of OX40 agonist ivuxolimab in advanced cancers. Whole-study results and caveats: CD4+ and CD8+ T cells in blood underwent clonal expansion by week 6 at 0.1 to 3.0 mg/kg.

Peripheral blood came from all dose cohorts at three timepoints. This CDR3 has 14 residues. Germline CDR1 MNHEY, CDR2 SVGAGI. Trimming cost V 4 bases and J 9 bases, with 16 bases left between them. Data came from immunoSEQ multiplex PCR; TCRdb stores just in-frame clones and leaves some out. The sample gives roughly 50,000 clones, 89% of which show up once; about 12% is in the top ten. This material consisted of CD4+ or CD8+ T cells sorted from blood, taken in a trial of the OX40 agonist ivuxolimab. The sequence derives from an adult with an advanced solid tumor such as melanoma, head and neck, liver or kidney cancer. The chain is built from TRBV6-5 and TRBJ1-5; TRBD1 is a possible D gene (5 bases). CDR3 protein: CASSLGGTIAPQHF. The CDR3 DNA sequence: TGTGCCAGCAGTTTGGGCGGGACGATTGCGCCCCAGCATTTT.